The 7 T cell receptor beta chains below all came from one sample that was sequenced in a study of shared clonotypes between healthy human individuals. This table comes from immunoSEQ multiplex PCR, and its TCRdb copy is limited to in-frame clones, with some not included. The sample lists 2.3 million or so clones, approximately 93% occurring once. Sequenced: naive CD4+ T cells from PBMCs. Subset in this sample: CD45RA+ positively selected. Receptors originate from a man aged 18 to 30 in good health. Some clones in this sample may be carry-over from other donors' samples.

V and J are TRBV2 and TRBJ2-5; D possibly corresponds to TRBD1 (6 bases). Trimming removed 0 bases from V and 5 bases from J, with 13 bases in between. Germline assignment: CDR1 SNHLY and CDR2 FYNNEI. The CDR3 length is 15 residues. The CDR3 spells CASSEAGAHRETQYF. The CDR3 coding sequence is TGTGCCAGCAGTGAAGCGGGGGCCCATCGGGAGACCCAGTACTTC.

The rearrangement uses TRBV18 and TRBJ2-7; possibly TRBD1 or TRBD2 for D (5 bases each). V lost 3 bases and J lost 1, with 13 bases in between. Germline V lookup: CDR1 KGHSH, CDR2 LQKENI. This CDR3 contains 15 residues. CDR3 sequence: CASSPRAGPSYEQYF. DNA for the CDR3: TGTGCCAGCTCACCGAGGGCAGGGCCGTCCTACGAGCAGTACTTC.

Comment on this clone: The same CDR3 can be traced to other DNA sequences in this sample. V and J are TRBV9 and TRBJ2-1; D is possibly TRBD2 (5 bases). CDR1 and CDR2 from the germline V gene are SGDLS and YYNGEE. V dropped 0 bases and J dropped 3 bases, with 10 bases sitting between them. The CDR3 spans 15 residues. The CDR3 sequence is CASSVDSGDYNEQFF. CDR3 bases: TGTGCCAGCAGCGTAGACAGCGGAGACTACAATGAGCAGTTCTTC.

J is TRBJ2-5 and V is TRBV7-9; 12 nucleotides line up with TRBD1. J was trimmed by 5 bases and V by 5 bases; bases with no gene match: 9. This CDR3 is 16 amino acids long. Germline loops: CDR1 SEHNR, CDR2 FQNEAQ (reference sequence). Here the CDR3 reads CASSPPGTGGLETQYF. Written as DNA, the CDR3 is TGTGCCAGCAGCCCCCCTGGGACAGGGGGCTTGGAGACCCAGTACTTC.

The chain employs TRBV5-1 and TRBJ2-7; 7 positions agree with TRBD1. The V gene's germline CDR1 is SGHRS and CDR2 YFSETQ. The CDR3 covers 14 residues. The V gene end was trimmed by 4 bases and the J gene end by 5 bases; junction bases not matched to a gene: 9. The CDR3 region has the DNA TGCGCCAGCAGCCAGGGACAGAATCGCCACGAGCAGTACTTC. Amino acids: CASSQGQNRHEQYF.

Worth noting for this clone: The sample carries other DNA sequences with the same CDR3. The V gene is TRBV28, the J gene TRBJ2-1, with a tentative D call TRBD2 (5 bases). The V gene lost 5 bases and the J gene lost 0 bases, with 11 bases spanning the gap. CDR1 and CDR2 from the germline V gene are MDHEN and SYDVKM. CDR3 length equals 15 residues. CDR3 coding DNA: TGTGCCAGCAGTCCGGCGGGCCTCTCCTACAATGAGCAGTTCTTC. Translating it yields CASSPAGLSYNEQFF.

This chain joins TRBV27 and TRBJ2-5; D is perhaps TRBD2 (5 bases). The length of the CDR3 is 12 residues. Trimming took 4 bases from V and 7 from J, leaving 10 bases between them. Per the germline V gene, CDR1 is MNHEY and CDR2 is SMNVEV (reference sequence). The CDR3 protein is CASSSPGGTQYF. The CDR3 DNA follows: TGTGCCAGCAGTTCTCCTGGAGGGACCCAGTACTTC.